Following are 18 T cell receptor beta chains from one sample sequenced in a study of blood T cell repertoires in COVID-19. TCRdb's copy holds only in-frame clones and misses some; the assay was immunoSEQ multiplex PCR. The sample carries about 110,000 clones, 80% to 90% recorded once. Sample: peripheral blood. The receptors were gathered from a woman of 80 years or more with active or convalescent COVID-19.

The chain carries TRBV28 and TRBJ1-5; D is unresolved. The V end lost 4 bases, the J end lost 9 bases, and 13 bases lay between the germline ends. Germline V gene data show CDR1 as MDHEN and CDR2 as SYDVKM. CDR3 length: 13 amino acids. DNA of the CDR3: TGTGCCAGCAGTTCCGGAGGAGCGTCGCCCCAGCATTTT. Protein: CASSSGGASPQHF. Combining the CDR3 with reference TRBV28 and TRBJ1-5 gives the whole variable domain DVKVTQSSRYLVKRTGEKVFLECVQDMDHENMFWYRQDPGLGLRLIYFSYDVKMKEKGDIPEGYSVSREKKERFSLILESASTNQTSMYLCASSSGGASPQHFGDGTRLSIL.

The V call is TRBV2, the J call TRBJ2-5, with TRBD2 matching 11 bases. The CDR3 spans 16 residues. Germline CDR1 is SNHLY and CDR2 is FYNNEI. V gave up 6 bases and J gave up 3 bases; unmatched junction bases: 9. The CDR3 loop is CASSFLIAGGEETQYF. CDR3 bases: TGTGCCAGCAGCTTTCTTATAGCGGGAGGGGAAGAGACCCAGTACTTC.

The V and J genes are TRBV2 and TRBJ2-5; 12 bases fit TRBD2. The CDR3 has 16 residues. In germline, CDR1 is SNHLY, CDR2 FYNNEI. Unmatched junction bases numbered 7, after V lost 7 bases and J lost 1 base. In nucleotides, the CDR3 is TGTGCCAGCACCGTCGGACTAGCGGGGCTCCAAGAGACCCAGTACTTC. This translates into CASTVGLAGLQETQYF.

V is TRBV4-2 and J is TRBJ2-3; 14 bases map to TRBD2. Germline loops: CDR1 LGHNA, CDR2 YNFKEQ. The V and J ends lost 4 bases and 1 base, in that order; junction bases with no gene match: 7. The length of the CDR3 is 18 residues. The CDR3 sequence is CASSPGLAGVVGTDTQYF. In nucleotides, the CDR3 is TGTGCCAGCAGCCCGGGACTAGCGGGAGTTGTGGGCACAGATACGCAGTATTTT.

The chain carries TRBV5-1 and TRBJ2-3; TRBD2 matches 13 bases. Germline lookup yields CDR1 SGHRS and CDR2 YFSETQ. V lost 1 base, J lost 4 bases, and 6 bases stayed unmatched. This CDR3 contains 17 residues. CDR3 bases: TGCGCCAGCAGCTTGCGGTGGACTAGCGGGAGCCCAGATACGCAGTATTTT. Translated, it gives CASSLRWTSGSPDTQYF.

The chain uses TRBV5-3 and TRBJ1-2, with 7 bases fitting TRBD1. TRBV5-3 falls under the ORF class, with uncertain function. The ends lost 4 bases at V and 0 bases at J; junction bases unmatched: 21. This CDR3 comprises 20 residues. For the CDR3, the DNA is TGTGCCAGAAGCCCACCGCGAGGGGGCAAGGTGGCCCAGACTAACTATGGCTACACCTTC. Encoded protein: CARSPPRGGKVAQTNYGYTF.

This CDR3 is CASSLGQGNTYGYTF. In nucleotides, the CDR3 is TGTGCCAGCAGCTTAGGGCAGGGGAATACCTATGGCTACACCTTC. This chain uses TRBV7-3 with TRBJ1-2; D is perhaps TRBD1 (6 bases). Trimming left V 2 bases short and J 4 bases short, with 14 bases between. Germline assignment: CDR1 SGHTA and CDR2 FQGTGA. The CDR3 contains 15 residues.

This clone was found once. The chain is built from TRBV6-5 and TRBJ2-7; 8 bases match TRBD2. Germline CDR1 is MNHEY and CDR2 is SVGAGI. CDR3 length: 15 residues. Trimming took 6 bases from V and 6 from J; bases not matched to a gene: 13. CDR3: CASSSLPGLVGEQYF. The CDR3 DNA follows: TGTGCCAGCAGCTCACTCCCGGGACTAGTAGGCGAGCAGTACTTC.

This clone appeared many times. V is TRBV3-1 (or the pseudogene TRBV3-2) and J is TRBJ2-7; 9 bases match TRBD2. V dropped 1 base and J dropped 3; count of bases not matched to a gene: 13. Germline V CDR1 and CDR2: LGHDT, YNNKEL (reference sequence). The CDR3 runs 18 residues. As DNA, the CDR3 is TGTGCCAGCAGCCAAGCGTCATTGAGGCTAGCGGGAATCTACGAGCAGTACTTC. Translating it yields CASSQASLRLAGIYEQYF.

The gene calls are TRBV4-1 and TRBJ2-5; 15 positions match TRBD2. Germline trimming cut 0 bases from V and 5 bases from J; bases unmatched to any gene: 7. The CDR3 sequence is 18 residues long. Looked up from germline, CDR1 is MGHRA and CDR2 is YSYEKL. The CDR3 loop reads CASSQDRTSGRAEETQYF. DNA of the CDR3: TGCGCCAGCAGCCAAGACAGGACTAGCGGGAGGGCCGAGGAGACCCAGTACTTC.

This clone has only a few counts. The chain joins TRBV29-1 to TRBJ2-3, with D tentatively TRBD2 (6 bases). The CDR3 consists of 13 residues. Germline V gene data show CDR1 as SQVTM and CDR2 as ANQGSEA. V lost 6 bases to trimming and J lost 0 bases, with 10 bases between them. This chain's CDR3 is CSVISGSTDTQYF. Written as DNA, the CDR3 is TGCAGCGTGATTAGCGGTAGCACAGATACGCAGTATTTT.

This sequence joins TRBV3-1 (or the pseudogene TRBV3-2) and TRBJ2-7; 12 bases match TRBD1. The CDR3 is made up of 14 amino acids. Germline V gene data show CDR1 as LGHDT and CDR2 as YNNKEL (reference sequence). The V and J ends lost 5 bases and 7 bases, in that order; junction bases with no gene match: 6. For the CDR3, the DNA is TGTGCCAGCAGCACGGGACAGGGGGCGGGGGAGCAGTACTTC. As protein: CASSTGQGAGEQYF.

The V and J genes are TRBV28 and TRBJ2-2, with TRBD2 matching 8 bases. There are 15 residues in the CDR3. Germline trimming cut 2 bases from V and 5 bases from J; bases unmatched to any gene: 4. From germline, CDR1 is MDHEN and CDR2 SYDVKM. The CDR3 DNA follows: TGTGCCAGCAGTTTAGCGGGAGGAGGTACCGGGGAGCTGTTTTTT. Translated: CASSLAGGGTGELFF.

This chain links TRBV10-3 with TRBJ2-2, with TRBD1 matching 11 bases. J was trimmed by 6 bases and V by 5 bases; bases with no gene match: 8. CDR3 length equals 16 residues. Germline V lookup: CDR1 ENHRY, CDR2 SYGVKD. CDR3 loop: CAISLAGQGASGELFF. The CDR3 nucleotides read TGTGCCATCAGTCTCGCCGGACAGGGGGCCTCCGGGGAGCTGTTTTTT.

This clone was found a few times. The chain employs TRBV3-1 (or the pseudogene TRBV3-2) and TRBJ2-7; the D is unclear. The germline V and J ends were trimmed by 1 base and 2 bases, with 3 bases remaining between them. Germline CDR1 LGHDT, CDR2 YNNKEL (reference sequence). This CDR3 contains 12 residues. The CDR3 DNA reads as TGTGCCAGCAGCCAAGTAGCCTACGAGCAGTACTTC. This gives the protein CASSQVAYEQYF.

This sequence joins TRBV5-1 and TRBJ2-2; D is possibly TRBD1 or TRBD2 (6 bases each). CDR1 and CDR2 (germline): SGHRS, YFSETQ. V was cut by 9 bases and J by 3 bases, with 12 bases left in between. There are 13 residues in the CDR3. The CDR3 DNA reads as TGCGCCACCAGGGGACTTGACACCGGGGAGCTGTTTTTT. Its protein is CATRGLDTGELFF.

V and J are TRBV13 and TRBJ1-2, with 9 bases fitting TRBD1. V lost 4 bases, J lost 6 bases, and 6 bases stayed unmatched. CDR1 is PRHDT and CDR2 is FYEKMQ in the germline V gene (reference sequence). The CDR3 spans 14 residues. CDR3 amino acids: CASSSRDRANGYTF. In nucleotides, the CDR3 is TGTGCCAGCAGCTCCCGGGACAGGGCTAATGGCTACACCTTC.

This clone was seen only once. The chain recombines TRBV19 with TRBJ1-3, with TRBD1 matching over 7 bases. Germline trimming cut 6 bases from V and 1 base from J; bases unmatched to any gene: 3. The CDR3 runs to 14 residues. The V gene's germline CDR1 is LNHDA and CDR2 SQIVND (reference sequence). CDR3 loop: CASSPGGSGNTIYF. CDR3 DNA: TGTGCCAGTAGCCCAGGGGGATCTGGAAACACCATATATTTT.